This note documents a single TCR beta chain sequence. Its antigen remains undetermined. Nothing much larger sits one base from this clone, and base qualities are not available. This sample was included in a study of T-cell memory formation after mild COVID-19 listed by TCRdb under 2021. Describing the broader study: Most TCR sequence clusters were specific to one of the two donors. Longitudinal TCRalpha and TCRbeta repertoire sequencing tracked T-cell clones expanding and contracting after mild COVID-19 in a couple of donors. The cohort comprised two young, previously healthy adult volunteers, one female and one male.

General study outcomes and caveats: Some responding clones were found in pre-infection memory, which suggests that pre-existing cross-reactive memory T cells took part in the SARS-CoV-2 response. Clones contracting from day 15 to 85 had balanced CD4/CD8 phenotypes, while a second wave expanding from day 15 to 37 was biased towards CD4+. Contracting CD4+ clones turned up mainly in the CM and EM memory subsets, whereas EMRA was where CD8+ clones were enriched. Only a couple of mild cases were covered by the study, and larger cohorts that include severe cases with pre-infection samples were considered necessary. Whether the second-wave clones peaking on day 37 were SARS-CoV-2 specific was not confirmed.

Sequencer: Illumina NovaSeq 6000. TCRalpha and TCRbeta cDNA libraries were constructed by 5'RACE with constant-segment primers, with sample barcodes and unique molecular identifiers being introduced. RNA was extracted from every sample with Trizol reagent. Amplification of the libraries took two PCR steps, and the second step added a second sample barcode plus Illumina TruSeq adapters. Sequencing of libraries was performed on an Illumina NovaSeq with 2 x 150 bp paired-end reads. As for the original processing: With migec v1.2.7, reads were demultiplexed and then collapsed into UMI-guided consensus sequences. Using mixcr v2.1.11, UMI consensuses were aligned to TRA and TRB V and J templates and then assembled into clonotypes. Expanded or contracted clonotypes were those called significant by both edgeR and NoisET, with noise models trained on biological replicates. For edgeR calls, a false discovery rate-adjusted p below 0.01 and a log2 fold-change threshold of 1 were applied. As an exploratory analysis of dynamics, PCA with hierarchical clustering was applied to max-normalized trajectories of the 1000 most abundant clonotypes. Separately sequenced CD4+ and CD8+ repertoires were used to assign the CD4 or CD8 phenotype of responding clones. In TCRdb, the public reads were trimmed at Q25 with fastp and aligned with MiXCR, with productive beta chains retained. Here each entry gathers all rows of one CDR3 protein and keeps the most common genes and DNA. Clone size and V and J calls follow TCRdb, not the original study. The sample table shows about 540,000 distinct CDR3 sequences, and about a fifth are seen once. Around 13% of the sample rests with the top ten.

The germline V gene (reference sequence) sets CDR1 to DFQATT and CDR2 to SNEGSKA. There are 15 amino acids in the CDR3, from cysteine to phenylalanine inclusive. Left in the record is the CDR3 DNA by itself, 45 bases read in frame from the first base. The junction carries 14 bases between V and J, which are trimmed by 1 base and 3 bases respectively. PBMCs were isolated by Ficoll-Paque density gradient centrifugation. The chain is made from TRBV20-1 and TRBJ2-3, with the D call tentatively TRBD1 or TRBD2, each fitting 6 bases. This TCR derives from an adult woman who had mild COVID-19 (a few samples of this study predate the infection). The sample titles of this study are shuffled in the database, so cell type and time point are left out; the donor was told from shared clones. Sequenced input: PBMCs or a T cell subset sorted from them (not recorded which). The DNA is as follows: TGCAGTGCTAGAGCACAGGGACTTCCAACAGATACGCAGTATTTT. It specifies CSARAQGLPTDTQYF.